Listed below are T cell receptor beta chains from one sample, sequenced in a study of tumor-infiltrating lymphocytes in localized non-small cell lung cancer. Sequencing was performed with immunoSEQ multiplex PCR; in TCRdb, only in-frame clones are kept and a portion is missing. The sample lists around 16,000 clones; roughly 43% were seen once. The specimen was lung tumor tissue. The receptors originated from a human donor with non-small cell lung cancer. The CDR3 runs from the conserved cysteine through the conserved F or W. The D gene is left open where the match is weak. Rows may omit the clone size; those that give it use once, few, many or a size class.

d_gene: -; j_gene: TRBJ1-1; len: 17; v_gene: TRBV2; abundance: -; CDR3aa: CASSRSRGRSVLSEAFF; CDR3nt: TGTGCCAGCAGCCGGTCCCGGGGGCGAAGTGTATTGTCTGAAGCTTTCTTT
d_gene: TRBD1; j_gene: TRBJ1-1; len: 14; v_gene: TRBV27; abundance: few; CDR3aa: CASNQQGAGTEAFF; CDR3nt: TGTGCCAGCAACCAACAGGGGGCAGGCACTGAAGCTTTCTTT
d_gene: -; j_gene: TRBJ1-5; len: 14; v_gene: TRBV30; abundance: many; CDR3aa: CAWSVAQGNQPQHF; CDR3nt: TGTGCCTGGAGTGTAGCACAGGGCAATCAGCCCCAGCATTTT
d_gene: -; j_gene: TRBJ2-7; len: 14; v_gene: TRBV5-4; abundance: few; CDR3aa: CASSRSGRKYEQYF; CDR3nt: TGTGCCAGCAGCAGATCGGGACGGAAGTACGAGCAGTACTTC
d_gene: -; j_gene: TRBJ1-2; len: 13; v_gene: TRBV6-1; abundance: many; CDR3aa: CASSESYDYGYTF; CDR3nt: TGTGCCAGCAGTGAAAGCTACGACTATGGCTACACCTTC
d_gene: -; j_gene: TRBJ2-7; len: 12; v_gene: TRBV13; abundance: -; CDR3aa: CASSFSIYEQYF; CDR3nt: TGTGCCAGCAGCTTCTCTATCTACGAGCAGTACTTC
d_gene: -; j_gene: TRBJ2-5; len: 13; v_gene: TRBV10-3; abundance: -; CDR3aa: CAISDGLLETQYF; CDR3nt: TGTGCCATCAGTGACGGTTTACTGGAGACCCAGTACTTC
d_gene: -; j_gene: TRBJ2-3; len: 13; v_gene: TRBV7-9; abundance: -; CDR3aa: CASSLALRGTQYF; CDR3nt: TGTGCCAGCAGCTTAGCGCTGCGCGGTACGCAGTATTTT
d_gene: -; j_gene: TRBJ1-1; len: 13; v_gene: TRBV7-2; abundance: once; CDR3aa: CASSLDWASEAFF; CDR3nt: TGTGCCAGCAGCCTAGACTGGGCATCCGAAGCTTTCTTT
d_gene: -; j_gene: TRBJ1-1; len: 12; v_gene: TRBV28; abundance: -; CDR3aa: CASKSMNTEAFF; CDR3nt: TGTGCCAGCAAGAGCATGAACACTGAAGCTTTCTTT
d_gene: -; j_gene: TRBJ1-4; len: 13; v_gene: TRBV5-6; abundance: many; CDR3aa: CASSLAVGEKLFF; CDR3nt: TGTGCCAGCAGCTTGGCGGTTGGTGAAAAACTGTTTTTT
d_gene: TRBD2; j_gene: TRBJ2-3; len: 19; v_gene: TRBV7-2; abundance: -; CDR3aa: CASSFIALSGGGGTDTQYF; CDR3nt: TGTGCCAGCAGCTTCATAGCCCTTAGCGGGGGGGGAGGTACAGATACGCAGTATTTT
d_gene: -; j_gene: TRBJ1-2; len: 14; v_gene: TRBV5-4; abundance: many; CDR3aa: CASSSSTGFYGYTF; CDR3nt: TGTGCCAGCAGCTCCTCGACAGGTTTCTATGGCTACACCTTC
d_gene: -; j_gene: TRBJ1-2; len: 15; v_gene: TRBV12-2; abundance: -; CDR3aa: CASRSLTGTNYGYTF; CDR3nt: TGTGCAAGTCGCTCGCTAACAGGGACCAACTATGGCTACACCTTC
d_gene: -; j_gene: TRBJ2-7; len: 15; v_gene: TRBV4-1; abundance: few; CDR3aa: CASSRGTGEAYEQYF; CDR3nt: TGCGCCAGCAGCCGGGGAACAGGGGAGGCCTACGAGCAGTACTTC
d_gene: TRBD2; j_gene: TRBJ2-7; len: 15; v_gene: TRBV4-1; abundance: -; CDR3aa: CASSRQSGANYEQYF; CDR3nt: TGCGCCAGCAGCCGGCAAAGCGGGGCGAACTACGAGCAGTACTTC
d_gene: -; j_gene: TRBJ1-4; len: 16; v_gene: TRBV19; abundance: -; CDR3aa: CASSITTTARDGKLFF; CDR3nt: TGTGCCAGTAGTATTACGACAACAGCACGAGATGGCAAACTGTTTTTT
d_gene: TRBD1; j_gene: TRBJ1-6; len: 15; v_gene: TRBV28; abundance: -; CDR3aa: CASSTRTGLEEPLHF; CDR3nt: TGTGCCAGCAGTACCCGGACAGGTTTGGAGGAACCCCTCCACTTT
d_gene: -; j_gene: TRBJ1-3; len: 13; v_gene: TRBV19; abundance: few; CDR3aa: CASSGFFGNTIYF; CDR3nt: TGTGCCAGTAGTGGGTTCTTTGGAAACACCATATATTTT
d_gene: -; j_gene: TRBJ2-3; len: 15; v_gene: TRBV2; abundance: -; CDR3aa: CASTPRAASTDTQYF; CDR3nt: TGTGCCAGCACCCCTAGGGCAGCTAGCACAGATACGCAGTATTTT
d_gene: -; j_gene: TRBJ1-1; len: 18; v_gene: TRBV10-1; abundance: -; CDR3aa: CASGSLVPLSTGDTEAFF; CDR3nt: TGCGCCAGCGGGTCTTTAGTGCCCCTCTCGACCGGGGACACTGAAGCTTTCTTT
d_gene: TRBD1; j_gene: TRBJ1-4; len: 15; v_gene: TRBV30; abundance: -; CDR3aa: CAWSVGQGAREKLFF; CDR3nt: TGTGCCTGGAGTGTTGGTCAGGGGGCAAGGGAAAAACTGTTTTTT
d_gene: TRBD2; j_gene: TRBJ2-5; len: 16; v_gene: TRBV19; abundance: -; CDR3aa: CASSISLSGGAETQYF; CDR3nt: TGTGCCAGTAGTATTTCCCTTAGCGGGGGGGCTGAGACCCAGTACTTC
d_gene: TRBD2; j_gene: TRBJ2-2; len: 16; v_gene: TRBV27; abundance: -; CDR3aa: CASRLAGGTNTGELFF; CDR3nt: TGTGCCAGCAGACTAGCGGGGGGGACGAACACCGGGGAGCTGTTTTTT
d_gene: -; j_gene: TRBJ1-1; len: 15; v_gene: TRBV5-4; abundance: -; CDR3aa: CASSAQQGANTEAFF; CDR3nt: TGTGCCAGCAGCGCTCAACAGGGCGCGAACACTGAAGCTTTCTTT
d_gene: TRBD1; j_gene: TRBJ2-7; len: 14; v_gene: TRBV30; abundance: few; CDR3aa: CAWSVRGGGYEQYF; CDR3nt: TGTGCCTGGAGTGTTAGAGGGGGCGGCTACGAGCAGTACTTC
d_gene: -; j_gene: TRBJ2-4; len: 15; v_gene: TRBV7-2; abundance: -; CDR3aa: CASSPGTPKADIQYF; CDR3nt: TGTGCCAGCAGCCCCGGGACGCCCAAGGCGGACATTCAGTACTTC
d_gene: TRBD1; j_gene: TRBJ1-2; len: 14; v_gene: TRBV10-3; abundance: many; CDR3aa: CAIKTTGWDGGYTF; CDR3nt: TGTGCCATCAAAACGACAGGGTGGGATGGAGGCTACACCTTC
d_gene: -; j_gene: TRBJ2-2; len: 12; v_gene: TRBV2; abundance: -; CDR3aa: CASSVSSGELFF; CDR3nt: TGTGCCAGCAGTGTATCGTCAGGGGAGCTGTTTTTT
d_gene: -; j_gene: TRBJ2-3; len: 15; v_gene: TRBV27; abundance: few; CDR3aa: CASSLPGPATDTQYF; CDR3nt: TGTGCCAGCAGTTTACCGGGGCCAGCCACAGATACGCAGTATTTT
d_gene: TRBD2; j_gene: TRBJ2-3; len: 16; v_gene: TRBV7-2; abundance: -; CDR3aa: CASSGPGLAATDTQYF; CDR3nt: TGTGCCAGCAGCGGACCGGGACTAGCGGCCACAGATACGCAGTATTTT
d_gene: TRBD2; j_gene: TRBJ2-1; len: 15; v_gene: TRBV9; abundance: -; CDR3aa: CASSASGGYYNEQFF; CDR3nt: TGTGCCAGCAGCGCTAGCGGGGGATACTACAATGAGCAGTTCTTC
d_gene: -; j_gene: TRBJ2-2; len: 14; v_gene: TRBV19; abundance: few; CDR3aa: CASRGSGVTGELFF; CDR3nt: TGTGCCAGTAGAGGCAGTGGAGTCACCGGGGAGCTGTTTTTT
d_gene: -; j_gene: TRBJ2-2; len: 13; v_gene: TRBV19; abundance: -; CDR3aa: CASSLADTGELFF; CDR3nt: TGTGCCAGTAGTTTAGCAGACACCGGGGAGCTGTTTTTT
d_gene: TRBD1; j_gene: TRBJ2-7; len: 15; v_gene: TRBV15; abundance: few; CDR3aa: CATSRTGTVTYEQYF; CDR3nt: TGTGCCACCAGCAGAACCGGGACAGTCACCTACGAGCAGTACTTC
d_gene: -; j_gene: TRBJ2-3; len: 15; v_gene: TRBV9; abundance: few; CDR3aa: CASSVNPGGTDTQYF; CDR3nt: TGTGCCAGCAGCGTAAACCCGGGGGGCACAGATACGCAGTATTTT